These 14 T cell receptor beta chains share one sample of origin, sequenced in a study of technical replicates of blood from a handful of donors. The table came from immunoSEQ multiplex PCR; TCRdb's copy has only in-frame clones and leaves some out. The sample shows some 80,000 clones, 85% to 95% of them seen only once. Sequencing was performed on T cells isolated from PBMCs. These receptors were collected from a human donor in good health.

The chain has TRBV27 and TRBJ2-7; TRBD2 is a possible D gene (6 bases). Trimming took off 4 bases at V and 2 bases at J, with 15 bases between the two ends. Germline V gene lookup returns CDR1 MNHEY and CDR2 SMNVEV (reference sequence). The CDR3 runs to 15 residues. The chain's CDR3 is CASSSGASAPYEQYF. CDR3 nucleotides: TGTGCCAGCAGTTCCGGGGCTAGCGCTCCCTACGAGCAGTACTTC.

V is TRBV14 and J is TRBJ2-1, with a weak D call TRBD2 (5 bases). The CDR3 is made up of 14 amino acids. V was trimmed by 4 bases and J by 4 bases, leaving 11 bases between them. Germline V CDR1 and CDR2: SGHDN, FVKESK. The CDR3 sequence is CASSLSGIYNEQFF. CDR3 DNA: TGTGCCAGCAGCCTTTCCGGGATATACAATGAGCAGTTCTTC.

The chain has TRBV7-2 and TRBJ1-2; possibly TRBD1 for D (6 bases). Germline V gene lookup returns CDR1 SGHTA and CDR2 FQGNSA. The germline V and J ends were trimmed by 1 base and 4 bases, with 13 bases remaining between them. The CDR3 is 15 residues long. CDR3 DNA: TGTGCCAGCAGCTTAGAGGTGGGAGGGGGCTATGGCTACACCTTC. As protein: CASSLEVGGGYGYTF.

This clone has a single count. The chain recombines TRBV7-3 with TRBJ1-1; 10 positions agree with TRBD1. The CDR3 loop spans 13 amino acids. After removal of 5 bases from V and 4 bases from J, the junction contained 1 base not matched to a gene. Germline V gene lookup returns CDR1 SGHTA and CDR2 FQGTGA. The CDR3 loop reads CASSRTGGTEAFF. CDR3 sequence (DNA): TGTGCCAGCAGCAGGACAGGGGGCACTGAAGCTTTCTTT.

The V and J genes are TRBV28 and TRBJ2-1, with 11 bases matching TRBD2. The length of the CDR3 is 12 residues. V lost 5 bases to trimming and J lost 12 bases; unmatched junction nucleotides: 3. Germline assignment: CDR1 MDHEN and CDR2 SYDVKM. The CDR3 sequence: CASSPLAGAQFF. CDR3 in DNA: TGTGCCAGCAGTCCACTAGCGGGAGCGCAGTTCTTC. Based on the CDR3 plus reference TRBV28 and TRBJ2-1, the full variable domain is DVKVTQSSRYLVKRTGEKVFLECVQDMDHENMFWYRQDPGLGLRLIYFSYDVKMKEKGDIPEGYSVSREKKERFSLILESASTNQTSMYLCASSPLAGAQFFGPGTRLTVL.

The rearrangement joins TRBV19 to TRBJ1-4; TRBD1 might be the D (5 bases). The CDR3 sequence is 14 residues long. V was shortened by 9 bases and J by 7 bases, with 18 bases between the two germline ends. The V gene's germline CDR1 is LNHDA and CDR2 SQIVND (reference sequence). The CDR3 coding sequence is TGTGCCAGCTCTAACCAGGGTGTAAGTGAAAAACTGTTTTTT. As protein: CASSNQGVSEKLFF.

The J gene is TRBJ2-1, the V gene TRBV7-2; the D is unclear. Per the germline V gene, CDR1 is SGHTA and CDR2 is FQGNSA. This CDR3 spans 14 amino acids. V was trimmed by 5 bases and J by 6 bases, leaving 14 bases between them. The CDR3 region has the DNA TGTGCCAGCAGCCTACCTAGGTCTTCCAATGAGCAGTTCTTC. Its translation: CASSLPRSSNEQFF.

The chain has TRBV6-6 and TRBJ2-7; the D gene is possibly TRBD1 (6 bases). The V end lost 4 bases, the J end lost 7 bases, and 11 bases lay between the germline ends. There are 12 residues in the CDR3. Germline CDR1 reads MNHNY; CDR2 reads SVGAGI (reference sequence). This CDR3 reads CASSSGVWEQYF. Here the CDR3 DNA reads TGTGCCAGCAGTTCAGGGGTTTGGGAGCAGTACTTC.

The chain couples TRBV7-3 to TRBJ2-3; TRBD2 might be the D (6 bases). V was cut by 4 bases and J by 0 bases, with 14 bases left in between. The CDR3 extends over 16 amino acids. Per germline, CDR1 SGHTA and CDR2 FQGTGA. The CDR3 DNA sequence: TGTGCCAGCAGCTCTGATAGCGGCTCTAGCACAGATACGCAGTATTTT. Protein sequence: CASSSDSGSSTDTQYF. Full variable domain (rest looked up from reference TRBV7-3 and TRBJ2-3): GAGVSQTPSNKVTEKGKYVELRCDPISGHTALYWYRQSLGQGPEFLIYFQGTGAADDSGLPNDRFFAVRPEGSVSTLKIQRTERGDSAVYLCASSSDSGSSTDTQYFGPGTRLTVL.

To note about this clone: The sample has other DNA sequences that encode this CDR3 too. This chain uses TRBV30 with TRBJ1-1; D might be TRBD1 (6 bases). Germline V gene sequence: CDR1 GTSNPN, CDR2 SVGIG (reference sequence). The V gene lost 0 bases and the J gene lost 1 base, with 6 bases spanning the gap. The length of the CDR3 is 13 residues. In DNA, the CDR3 is TGTGCCTGGAGTGTAGGGGGGAACACTGAAGCTTTCTTT. This encodes CAWSVGGNTEAFF.

J is TRBJ1-5 and V is TRBV9, with D possibly matching TRBD1 (6 bases). This CDR3 has 14 residues. V was shortened by 3 bases and J by 3 bases, with 10 bases between the two germline ends. CDR1 is SGDLS and CDR2 is YYNGEE in the germline V gene. The CDR3 nucleotides read TGTGCCAGCAGCGAGGGGGACACCAATCAGCCCCAGCATTTT. Protein sequence: CASSEGDTNQPQHF.

The CDR3 is CASSVALGAGGNTIYF. The CDR3 DNA reads TGTGCCAGCAGCGTAGCCTTGGGGGCCGGTGGAAACACCATATATTTT. The chain is built from TRBV9 and TRBJ1-3, with TRBD1 as a possible D gene (6 bases). Between the trimmed V and J ends, which lost 0 bases and 3 bases, there was a span of 13 bases. The CDR3 is made up of 16 amino acids. Germline V gives CDR1 SGDLS, CDR2 YYNGEE.

The CDR3 nucleotides are TGTGCCGTAAGATGGGAATCGACGGGGAGCACTGAAGCTTTCTTT. Encoded protein: CAVRWESTGSTEAFF. The J gene is TRBJ1-1, the V gene TRBV10-3; D is uncertain. V was pared by 11 bases and J by 4 bases, with 23 bases between. CDR3 length: 15 amino acids. CDR1 and CDR2 from the germline V gene are ENHRY and SYGVKD.

V is TRBV5-4 and J is TRBJ2-5; 7 nucleotides match TRBD2. Germline CDR1 reads SGHNT; CDR2 reads YYREEE (reference sequence). Trimming took 4 bases from V and 3 from J; bases not matched to a gene: 12. The CDR3 length is 16 residues. The CDR3 DNA reads as TGTGCCAGCAGCGGCGGGACTAAACCCGGAGAAGAGACCCAGTACTTC. It yields the protein CASSGGTKPGEETQYF.